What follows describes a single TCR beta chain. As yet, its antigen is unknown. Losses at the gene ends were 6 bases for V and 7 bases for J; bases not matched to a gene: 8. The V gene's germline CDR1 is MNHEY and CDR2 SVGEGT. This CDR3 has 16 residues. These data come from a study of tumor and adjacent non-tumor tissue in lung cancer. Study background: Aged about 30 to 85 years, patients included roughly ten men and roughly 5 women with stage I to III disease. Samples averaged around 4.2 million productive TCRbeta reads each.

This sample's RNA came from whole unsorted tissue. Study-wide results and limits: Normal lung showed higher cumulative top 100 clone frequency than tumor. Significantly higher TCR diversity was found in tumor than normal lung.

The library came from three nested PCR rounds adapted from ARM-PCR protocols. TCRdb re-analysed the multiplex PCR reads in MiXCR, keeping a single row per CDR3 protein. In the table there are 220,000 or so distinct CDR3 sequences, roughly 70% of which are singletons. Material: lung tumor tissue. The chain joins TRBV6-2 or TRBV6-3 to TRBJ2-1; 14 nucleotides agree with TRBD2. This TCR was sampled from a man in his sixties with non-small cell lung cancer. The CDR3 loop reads CASSKPGTSGRNEQFF. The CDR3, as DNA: TGTGCCAGCAGCAAACCCGGGACTAGCGGGAGAAATGAGCAGTTCTTC.